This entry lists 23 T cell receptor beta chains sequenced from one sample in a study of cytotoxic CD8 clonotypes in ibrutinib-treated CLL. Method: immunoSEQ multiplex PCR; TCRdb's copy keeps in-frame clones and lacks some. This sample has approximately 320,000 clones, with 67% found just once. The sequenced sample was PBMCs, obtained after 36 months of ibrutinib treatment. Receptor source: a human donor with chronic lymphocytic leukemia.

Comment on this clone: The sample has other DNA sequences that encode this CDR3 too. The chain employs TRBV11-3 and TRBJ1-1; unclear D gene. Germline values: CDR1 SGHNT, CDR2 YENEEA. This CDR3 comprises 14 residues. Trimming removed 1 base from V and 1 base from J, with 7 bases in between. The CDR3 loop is CASSLGGKNTEAFF. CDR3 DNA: TGTGCCAGCAGCTTAGGAGGGAAGAACACTGAAGCTTTCTTT. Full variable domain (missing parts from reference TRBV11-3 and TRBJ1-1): EAGVVQSPRYKIIEKKQPVAFWCNPISGHNTLYWYLQNLGQGPELLIRYENEEAVDDSQLPKDRFSAERLKGVDSTLKIQPAELGDSAVYLCASSLGGKNTEAFFGQGTRLTVV.

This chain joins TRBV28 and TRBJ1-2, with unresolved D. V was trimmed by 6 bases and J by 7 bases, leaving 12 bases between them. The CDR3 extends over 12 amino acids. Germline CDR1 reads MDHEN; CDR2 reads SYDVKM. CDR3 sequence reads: CASRSPGGGYTF. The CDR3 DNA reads TGTGCCAGCAGGTCCCCAGGCGGTGGCTACACCTTC.

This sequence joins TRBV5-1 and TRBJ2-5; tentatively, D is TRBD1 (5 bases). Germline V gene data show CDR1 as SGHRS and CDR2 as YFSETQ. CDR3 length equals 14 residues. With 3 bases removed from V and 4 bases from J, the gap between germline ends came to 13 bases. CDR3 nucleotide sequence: TGCGCCAGCAGCTCGGGTATGGGGCGAGAGACCCAGTACTTC. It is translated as CASSSGMGRETQYF. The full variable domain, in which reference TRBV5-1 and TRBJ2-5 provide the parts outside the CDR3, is KAGVTQTPRYLIKTRGQQVTLSCSPISGHRSVSWYQQTPGQGLQFLFEYFSETQRNKGNFPGRFSGRQFSNSRSEMNVSTLELGDSALYLCASSSGMGRETQYFGPGTRLLVL.

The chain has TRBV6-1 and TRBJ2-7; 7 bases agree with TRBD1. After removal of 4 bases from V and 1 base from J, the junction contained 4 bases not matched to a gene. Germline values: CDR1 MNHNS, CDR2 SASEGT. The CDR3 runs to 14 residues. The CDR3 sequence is CASSARDRSYEQYF. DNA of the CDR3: TGTGCCAGCAGTGCCCGGGACAGATCCTACGAGCAGTACTTC.

In DNA form, the CDR3 reads TGTGCTAGTGGTTTGGTCAAAGGACGCTACAATGAGCAGTTCTTC. Translating gives CASGLVKGRYNEQFF. The genes are TRBV12-5 and TRBJ2-1; no definite D call. CDR1 and CDR2 from the germline V gene are LGHNT and FRNRAP. CDR3 length equals 15 residues. Trimming removed 0 bases at V and 3 bases at J, with 9 bases between.

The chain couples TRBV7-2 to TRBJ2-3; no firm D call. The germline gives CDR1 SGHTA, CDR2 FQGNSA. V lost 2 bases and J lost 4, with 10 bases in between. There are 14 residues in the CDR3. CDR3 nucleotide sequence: TGTGCCAGCAGCTTAAGCCCAGGTTCAGATACGCAGTATTTT. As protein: CASSLSPGSDTQYF. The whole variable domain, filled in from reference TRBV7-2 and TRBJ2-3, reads GAGVSQSPSNKVTEKGKDVELRCDPISGHTALYWYRQSLGQGLEFLIYFQGNSAPDKSGLPSDRFSAERTGGSVSTLTIQRTQQEDSAVYLCASSLSPGSDTQYFGPGTRLTVL.

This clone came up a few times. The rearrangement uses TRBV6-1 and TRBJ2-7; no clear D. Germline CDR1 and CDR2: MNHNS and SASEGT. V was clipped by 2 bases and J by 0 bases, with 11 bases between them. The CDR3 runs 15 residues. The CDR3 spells CASSEWVFGSYEQYF. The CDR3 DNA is TGTGCCAGCAGTGAATGGGTTTTTGGCTCCTACGAGCAGTACTTC.

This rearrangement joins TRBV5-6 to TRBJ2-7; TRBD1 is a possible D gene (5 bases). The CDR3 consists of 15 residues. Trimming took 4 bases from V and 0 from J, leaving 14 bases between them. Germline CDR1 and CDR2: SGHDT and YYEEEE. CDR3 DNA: TGTGCCAGCAGCCTCACAGGACATAACTCCTACGAGCAGTACTTC. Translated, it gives CASSLTGHNSYEQYF.

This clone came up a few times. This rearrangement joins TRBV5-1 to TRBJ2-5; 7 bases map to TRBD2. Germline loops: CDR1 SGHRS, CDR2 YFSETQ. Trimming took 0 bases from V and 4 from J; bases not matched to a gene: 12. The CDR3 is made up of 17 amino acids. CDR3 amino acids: CASSLDQAGRLRETQYF. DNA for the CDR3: TGCGCCAGCAGCTTGGACCAAGCGGGGAGGCTTCGAGAGACCCAGTACTTC.

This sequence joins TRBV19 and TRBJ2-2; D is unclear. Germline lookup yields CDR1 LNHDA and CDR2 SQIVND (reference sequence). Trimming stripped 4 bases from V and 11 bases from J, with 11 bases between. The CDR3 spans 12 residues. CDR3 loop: CASSTPTLELFF. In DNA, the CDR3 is TGTGCCAGTAGTACCCCCACTCTCGAGCTGTTTTTT.

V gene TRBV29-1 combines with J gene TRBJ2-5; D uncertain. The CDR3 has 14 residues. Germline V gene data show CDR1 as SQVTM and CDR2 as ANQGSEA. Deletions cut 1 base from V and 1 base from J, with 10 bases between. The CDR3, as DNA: TGCAGCGTTGAAGTAGGCCTTGGCCAAGAGACCCAGTACTTC. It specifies CSVEVGLGQETQYF.

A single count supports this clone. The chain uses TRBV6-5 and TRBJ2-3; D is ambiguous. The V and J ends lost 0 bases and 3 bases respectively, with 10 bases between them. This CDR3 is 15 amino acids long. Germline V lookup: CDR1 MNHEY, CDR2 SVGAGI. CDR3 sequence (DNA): TGTGCCAGCAGTTACTCATTCTGGGGTACAGATACGCAGTATTTT. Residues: CASSYSFWGTDTQYF.

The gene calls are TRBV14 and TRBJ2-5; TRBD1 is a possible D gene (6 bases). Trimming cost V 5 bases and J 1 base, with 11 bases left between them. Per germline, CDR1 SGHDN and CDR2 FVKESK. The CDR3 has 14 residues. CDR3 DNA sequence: TGTGCCAGCAGCAACAGGGTTGGCCAAGAGACCCAGTACTTC. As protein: CASSNRVGQETQYF.

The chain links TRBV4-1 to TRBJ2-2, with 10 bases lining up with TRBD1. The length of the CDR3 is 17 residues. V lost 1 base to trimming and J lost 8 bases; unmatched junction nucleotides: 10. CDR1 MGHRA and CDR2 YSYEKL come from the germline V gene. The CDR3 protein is CASSQVPLGTGVGELFF. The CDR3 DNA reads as TGCGCCAGCAGCCAAGTACCCCTCGGGACAGGGGTGGGGGAGCTGTTTTTT.

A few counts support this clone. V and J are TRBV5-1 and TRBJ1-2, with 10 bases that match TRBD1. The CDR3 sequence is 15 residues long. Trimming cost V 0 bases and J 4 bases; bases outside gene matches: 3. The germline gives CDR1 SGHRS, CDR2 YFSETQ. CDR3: CASSLVTGGIYGYTF. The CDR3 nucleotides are TGCGCCAGCAGCTTGGTGACAGGGGGCATCTATGGCTACACCTTC.

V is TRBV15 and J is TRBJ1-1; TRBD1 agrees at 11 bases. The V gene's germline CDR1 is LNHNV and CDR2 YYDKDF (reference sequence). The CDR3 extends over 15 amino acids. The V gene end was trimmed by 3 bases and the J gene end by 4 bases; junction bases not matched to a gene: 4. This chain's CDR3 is CATSSGTGGPTEAFF. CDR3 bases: TGTGCCACCAGCAGTGGGACAGGGGGTCCCACTGAAGCTTTCTTT.

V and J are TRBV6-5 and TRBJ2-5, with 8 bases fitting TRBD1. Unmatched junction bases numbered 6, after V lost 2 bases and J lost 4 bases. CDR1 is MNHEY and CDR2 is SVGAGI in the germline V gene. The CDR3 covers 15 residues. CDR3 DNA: TGTGCCAGCAGTTACGCCCAGGGGGCTCGAGAGACCCAGTACTTC. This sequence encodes CASSYAQGARETQYF.

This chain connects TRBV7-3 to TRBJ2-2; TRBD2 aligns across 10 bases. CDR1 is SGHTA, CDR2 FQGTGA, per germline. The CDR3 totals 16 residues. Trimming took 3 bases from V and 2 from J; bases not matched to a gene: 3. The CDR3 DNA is TGTGCCAGCAGCTTCACTAGCGGGAAAAACACCGGGGAGCTGTTTTTT. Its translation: CASSFTSGKNTGELFF.

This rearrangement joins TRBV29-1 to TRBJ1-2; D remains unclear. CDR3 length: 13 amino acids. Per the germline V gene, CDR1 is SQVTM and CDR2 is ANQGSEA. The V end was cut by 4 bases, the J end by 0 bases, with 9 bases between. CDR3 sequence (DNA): TGCAGCGTTGTAGCGCCCGCTAACTATGGCTACACCTTC. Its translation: CSVVAPANYGYTF.

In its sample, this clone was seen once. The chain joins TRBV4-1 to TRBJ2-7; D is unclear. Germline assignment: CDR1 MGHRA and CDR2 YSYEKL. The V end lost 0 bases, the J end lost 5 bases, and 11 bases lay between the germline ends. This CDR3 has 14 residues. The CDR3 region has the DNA TGCGCCAGCAGCCAAGATGGGCAGGTGGACGAGCAGTACTTC. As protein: CASSQDGQVDEQYF.

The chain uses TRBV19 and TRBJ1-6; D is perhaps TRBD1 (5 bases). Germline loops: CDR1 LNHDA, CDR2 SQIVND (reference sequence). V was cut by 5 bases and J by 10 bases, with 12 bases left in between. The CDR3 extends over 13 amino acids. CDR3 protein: CASSGGAGSPLHF. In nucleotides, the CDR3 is TGTGCCAGTAGTGGAGGGGCGGGATCACCCCTCCACTTT.

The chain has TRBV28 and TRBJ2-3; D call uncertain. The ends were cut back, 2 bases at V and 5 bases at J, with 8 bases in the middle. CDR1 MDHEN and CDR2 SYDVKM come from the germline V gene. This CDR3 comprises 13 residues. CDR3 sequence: CASSLVGLDTQYF. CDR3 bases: TGTGCCAGCAGTTTAGTGGGGTTAGATACGCAGTATTTT. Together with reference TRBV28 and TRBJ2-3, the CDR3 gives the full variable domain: DVKVTQSSRYLVKRTGEKVFLECVQDMDHENMFWYRQDPGLGLRLIYFSYDVKMKEKGDIPEGYSVSREKKERFSLILESASTNQTSMYLCASSLVGLDTQYFGPGTRLTVL.

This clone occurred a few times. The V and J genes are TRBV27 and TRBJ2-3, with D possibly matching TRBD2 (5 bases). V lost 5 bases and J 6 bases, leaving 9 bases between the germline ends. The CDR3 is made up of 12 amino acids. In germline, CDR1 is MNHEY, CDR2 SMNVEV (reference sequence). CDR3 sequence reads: CASSQRGDTQYF. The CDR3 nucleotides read TGTGCCAGCAGTCAACGAGGGGATACGCAGTATTTT.